This entry is about one T cell receptor (beta chain). The V gene end was trimmed by 8 bases and the J gene end by 2 bases; junction bases not matched to a gene: 7. In germline, CDR1 is SNHLY, CDR2 FYNNEI. The CDR3 runs 15 residues. The sample is drawn from a study of blood T cell repertoires in COVID-19. Study context: Donors in the United States, Italy and Spain gave samples during acute or convalescent COVID-19. PBMCs, B-cell-depleted T cells, or T cells provided the cDNA or gDNA that made up the material.

Authors' processing steps: Nucleated cell number was recorded as an estimate derived from reference gene primer amplification. Libraries were prepared by immunoSEQ multiplex PCR; TCRdb keeps only in-frame clonotypes and omits some of them. The V and J calls and clone size are taken from that table; D and trimming were inferred from the DNA. The table lists approximately 170,000 clones, 80% to 90% of them singletons. Material for sequencing was peripheral blood. The receptor comes from a woman of 80 years or more with acute or convalescent COVID-19. This sequence joins TRBV2 and TRBJ2-5; 11 bases are shared with TRBD2. The CDR3 sequence: CASRFRLAGQETQYF. DNA for the CDR3: TGTGCCAGCCGCTTCCGACTAGCGGGACAAGAGACCCAGTACTTC.